These 14 T cell receptor beta chains were sequenced from one sample in a study of T cell responses to AZD1222 COVID-19 vaccine. TCRdb's table, derived via immunoSEQ multiplex PCR, lists solely in-frame clones and lacks some. The sample shows over 100,000 clones, approximately 86% of them seen only once. Source: peripheral blood, taken on day 0 of MenACWY control vaccination. These receptors all stem from an adult in good health.

V usage is TRBV7-8 and J usage is TRBJ1-1; D is unresolved. The germline CDR1 and CDR2 sequences are SGHVS and FQNEAQ. Trimming pared 1 base from V and 0 bases from J, leaving 12 bases between. The CDR3 covers 16 residues. The CDR3 reads CASSLVALTMNTEAFF. The CDR3 DNA follows: TGTGCCAGCAGCTTAGTGGCATTAACTATGAACACTGAAGCTTTCTTT.

The chain couples TRBV11-3 to TRBJ1-2, with 7 positions matching TRBD1. The J segment lost 5 bases and the V segment lost 0 bases, leaving 6 bases of the junction unmatched. The CDR3 is made up of 15 amino acids. CDR1 is SGHNT, CDR2 YENEEA, per germline. In nucleotides, the CDR3 is TGTGCCAGCAGCTTAGATGAGAGGGGGCTTTATGGCTACACCTTC. This codes for CASSLDERGLYGYTF.

The rearrangement uses TRBV6-2 or TRBV6-3 and TRBJ1-2; 12 bases fit TRBD1. The J segment lost 8 bases and the V segment lost 2 bases, leaving 12 bases of the junction unmatched. CDR3 length equals 17 residues. CDR1 is MNHEY and CDR2 is SVGEGT in the germline V gene. DNA for the CDR3: TGTGCCAGCAGTTACCGACATGGGACAGGGGGCGTATACGGCTACACCTTC. It yields the protein CASSYRHGTGGVYGYTF.

The table lists this clone with a count of one. The rearrangement links TRBV5-4 to TRBJ2-3; the match to TRBD2 covers 8 bases. The trim removed 0 bases at V and 5 bases at J, leaving 8 bases unmatched. The CDR3 has 16 amino acids. Germline assignment: CDR1 SGHNT and CDR2 YYREEE (reference sequence). The CDR3 here is CASSLDGGDSVDTQYF. CDR3 bases: TGTGCCAGCAGCTTGGACGGGGGGGATTCGGTAGATACGCAGTATTTT.

J is TRBJ2-1 and V is TRBV15; D gene unclear. V gave up 0 bases and J gave up 10 bases, with 10 bases separating them. CDR3 length: 13 amino acids. In germline, CDR1 is LNHNV, CDR2 YYDKDF (reference sequence). For the CDR3, the DNA is TGTGCCACCAGCAGAGATCTAGGGTACGAGCAGTTCTTC. Translation: CATSRDLGYEQFF. The whole variable domain, filled in from reference TRBV15 and TRBJ2-1, reads DAMVIQNPRYQVTQFGKPVTLSCSQTLNHNVMYWYQQKSSQAPKLLFHYYDKDFNNEADTPDNFQSRRPNTSFCFLDIRSPGLGDTAMYLCATSRDLGYEQFFGPGTRLTVL.

This clone appeared once. The gene calls are TRBV28 and TRBJ1-4; possible D gene TRBD1, 5 bases. V was cut by 5 bases and J by 5 bases, with 18 bases left in between. CDR1 is MDHEN, CDR2 SYDVKM, per germline. CDR3 length: 16 amino acids. CDR3 DNA sequence: TGTGCCAGCAGTCCCCGACAGCCCGAAACGAATGAAAAACTGTTTTTT. Protein: CASSPRQPETNEKLFF.

The chain recombines TRBV28 with TRBJ1-2, with 7 bases that match TRBD1. Germline V gene lookup returns CDR1 MDHEN and CDR2 SYDVKM. The CDR3 extends over 12 amino acids. The V and J ends lost 5 bases and 8 bases, in that order; junction bases with no gene match: 5. The CDR3 reads CASSQTGVGYTF. CDR3 coding DNA: TGTGCCAGCAGTCAAACAGGGGTCGGCTACACCTTC.

This clone was found once. V usage is TRBV7-6 and J usage is TRBJ2-7; 8 bases are shared with TRBD1. The CDR3 length is 15 residues. The germline CDR1 and CDR2 sequences are SGHVS and FNYEAQ. J was trimmed by 4 bases and V by 1 base; bases with no gene match: 6. CDR3 in amino acids: CASSLVGQGSYEQYF. As DNA, the CDR3 is TGTGCCAGCAGCTTAGTCGGACAGGGATCGTACGAGCAGTACTTC.

V and J are TRBV7-2 and TRBJ2-5; no reliable D call. The V gene's germline CDR1 is SGHTA and CDR2 FQGNSA. This CDR3 is 11 amino acids long. The V gene lost 5 bases and the J gene lost 5 bases, with 6 bases spanning the gap. In nucleotides, the CDR3 is TGTGCCAGCAGCCGTGGGGAGACCCAGTACTTC. It is translated as CASSRGETQYF.

The V call is TRBV3-1 (or the pseudogene TRBV3-2), the J call TRBJ2-5; 7 nucleotides align to TRBD1. From germline, CDR1 is LGHDT and CDR2 YNNKEL (reference sequence). The CDR3 extends over 16 amino acids. Trimming took 4 bases from V and 5 from J; bases not matched to a gene: 13. The CDR3, as DNA: TGTGCCAGCAGCCCAGAAGGGGGCGCGTCCCAGGAGACCCAGTACTTC. It is translated as CASSPEGGASQETQYF.

In its sample, this clone was seen once. J is TRBJ1-5 and V is TRBV3-1 (or the pseudogene TRBV3-2), with D maybe TRBD1 (5 bases). Deletions cut 3 bases from V and 6 bases from J, with 12 bases between. This CDR3 is built from 14 residues. Germline lookup yields CDR1 LGHDT and CDR2 YNNKEL (reference sequence). This CDR3 is CASSQVPGGQPQHF. The CDR3 nucleotides read TGTGCCAGCAGCCAGGTCCCGGGGGGTCAGCCCCAGCATTTT.

This clone was seen only a few times. The chain is built from TRBV27 and TRBJ1-1; 7 nucleotides agree with TRBD1. Looked up from germline, CDR1 is MNHEY and CDR2 is SMNVEV (reference sequence). The CDR3 consists of 15 residues. V was clipped by 4 bases and J by 1 base; unmatched bases: 6. CDR3 DNA sequence: TGTGCCAGCAGTTGGAGGGGGCAGACGAACACTGAAGCTTTCTTT. This sequence encodes CASSWRGQTNTEAFF.

The chain employs TRBV7-6 and TRBJ1-3; D is uncertain. The length of the CDR3 is 15 residues. The V gene lost 5 bases and the J gene lost 3 bases, with 14 bases spanning the gap. Per germline, CDR1 SGHVS and CDR2 FNYEAQ. Here the CDR3 DNA reads TGTGCCAGCAGCACCTCGGAGGCGGGTGGAAACACCATATATTTT. Protein product: CASSTSEAGGNTIYF.

The count of this clone is one. CDR3: CASSFSLGTDTQYF. In DNA, the CDR3 is TGTGCCAGCAGCTTCAGCCTCGGGACAGATACGCAGTATTTT. The gene calls are TRBV7-3 and TRBJ2-3; no firm D call. V shed 3 bases and J shed 3 bases, with 10 bases lying between them. Germline CDR1 and CDR2: SGHTA and FQGTGA. The CDR3 is 14 residues long.